Presented here are 2 T cell receptor beta chains from one specimen sequenced in a study of blood T cell repertoires in COVID-19. Libraries were prepared by immunoSEQ multiplex PCR; TCRdb keeps only in-frame clonotypes and omits some of them. Among fewer than 350,000 clones listed, around 86% were seen once. Sequencing input: PBMCs or T cells enriched from blood (not recorded which). These receptors came from a woman aged 40-49 years who had recovered from COVID-19.

V gene TRBV5-1 combines with J gene TRBJ2-7, with D perhaps TRBD2 (6 bases). Germline V gene lookup returns CDR1 SGHRS and CDR2 YFSETQ. The CDR3 spans 15 residues. Trimming stripped 0 bases from V and 6 bases from J, with 16 bases between. The CDR3 DNA follows: TGCGCCAGCAGCTTGGGAGGAGGGAGAGTCGGCGAGCAGTACTTC. This gives the protein CASSLGGGRVGEQYF.

This chain connects TRBV7-3 to TRBJ2-5, with D maybe TRBD2 (6 bases). There are 15 residues in the CDR3. V lost 2 bases and J lost 1, with 11 bases in between. The germline gives CDR1 SGHTA, CDR2 FQGTGA. The CDR3 DNA reads TGTGCCAGCAGCTTACAAGCGGGTCCCCAAGAGACCCAGTACTTC. This sequence encodes CASSLQAGPQETQYF. Together with reference TRBV7-3 and TRBJ2-5, the CDR3 gives the full variable domain: GAGVSQTPSNKVTEKGKYVELRCDPISGHTALYWYRQSLGQGPEFLIYFQGTGAADDSGLPNDRFFAVRPEGSVSTLKIQRTERGDSAVYLCASSLQAGPQETQYFGPGTRLLVL.